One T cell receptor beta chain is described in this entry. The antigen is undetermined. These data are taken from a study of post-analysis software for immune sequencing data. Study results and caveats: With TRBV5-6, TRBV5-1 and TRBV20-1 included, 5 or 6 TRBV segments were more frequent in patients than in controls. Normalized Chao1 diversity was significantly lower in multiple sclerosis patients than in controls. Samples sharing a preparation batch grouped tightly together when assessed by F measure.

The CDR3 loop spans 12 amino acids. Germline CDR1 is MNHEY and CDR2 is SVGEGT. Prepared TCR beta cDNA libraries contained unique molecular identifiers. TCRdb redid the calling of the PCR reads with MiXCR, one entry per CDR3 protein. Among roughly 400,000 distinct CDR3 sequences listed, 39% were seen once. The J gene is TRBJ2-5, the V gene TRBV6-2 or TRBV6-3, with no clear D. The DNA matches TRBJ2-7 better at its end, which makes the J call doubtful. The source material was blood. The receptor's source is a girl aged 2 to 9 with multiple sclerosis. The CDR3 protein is CASSYPQREQYF. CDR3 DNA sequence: TGTGCCAGCAGTTACCCACAGCGCGAGCAGTACTTC.